This paragraph reports one T cell receptor (beta chain). It has no known antigen specificity. Qualities for individual bases were not recorded, and no much larger clone is one base off. The data stem from a study of blood T cell repertoires in COVID-19 (dated by TCRdb to 2019 to 2021). For context, the study as a whole: Samples from collaborators originated in the United States, Italy and Spain and spanned both the acute and convalescent phases of COVID-19. The prospective study material was composed of cDNA or gDNA derived from T cells, B-cell-depleted T cells, or PBMCs. The dataset comprised deeply sampled blood TCRbeta repertoires from subjects exposed to, actively infected with, or recovered from COVID-19. The repertoires were made available in a free public database intended to serve as a resource for research on the immune response to SARS-CoV-2. The samples were drawn from two sources: the first 160 participants of the ongoing ImmuneRACE study, and 1,254 subjects contributed by 6 global collaborators. A de-identified subject ID, COVID-19 status, age in years and sex were almost always included in the sample metadata. HLA class I and class II types, where available, came from metadata supplied by the sample provider rather than from assay-based typing.

The immunoSEQ Assay, a bias-controlled multiplex PCR, was used to amplify TCRbeta CDR3 regions from genomic DNA. Processing in the source paper ran as follows. Nucleated cell counts per sample were estimated from amplification of reference gene primers within the assay. Sequence reads were collapsed and filtered to measure the absolute abundance of every unique TCRbeta CDR3 rearrangement. For each sample, productive Simpson clonality was calculated as the square root of Simpson's diversity index across productive rearrangements. TCRdb carries this immuneACCESS record with in-frame sequences only. Its versions omit some clonotypes, under half of them owing to an unresolved V gene in the studies checked, with the rest unexplained. V, J and clone size reflect that table, while D and trimming were determined from the DNA. In this sample the table shows over 250,000 clones, roughly 90% of which occur a single time. 0.65% to 0.95% of the sample is taken by the ten largest.

The full study reports these points: The amount of clinical and demographic metadata varied by source and participant and was provided uncurated.

Each collaborating institution followed its own protocols to collect whole blood in K2EDTA tubes. For TCRbeta analysis, collaborators shipped samples in one of three forms: frozen whole blood, isolated PBMCs, or DNA extracted from either of those sample types. The sequence was collected from a woman aged 25-40 years with acute or convalescent COVID-19. The material sequenced was peripheral blood.

The CDR3 region: CASKGGGETQYF. The DNA sequence is TGTGCCAGCAAAGGGGGCGGGGAGACCCAGTACTTC. The chain employs TRBV12-3 or TRBV12-4 and TRBJ2-5; TRBD1 agrees with 7 junctional bases. Unmatched junction bases come to 4, with V trimmed by 7 bases and J by 5 bases. The cysteine opens and the phenylalanine closes a CDR3 of 12 amino acids. Just CDR3 DNA is preserved here, 36 bases in frame from base 1.